This T cell receptor (beta chain) came from a study of monozygotic twins with inflammatory bowel disease. The authors made each sample's cDNA in eight separate reactions. TCRdb reprocessed the 5' RACE reads and reports one entry per CDR3 protein, with no DNA. The table lists some 160,000 distinct CDR3 sequences. Per donor, over 2 ml of blood was collected and frozen. The CDR3 covers 14 residues. In the case of this clonotype: The antigen is not known.

Notes on the study in general: Clonotype overlap with others was lower in IBD patients than in healthy twins, a difference that was greatest with disease activity. On the inverse Simpson index, IBD patients scored lower for TCRbeta diversity than healthy co-twins.

The source is a human donor with ulcerative colitis or Crohn's disease, or a healthy co-twin of an affected twin (not recorded which). Sequencing input: blood. The J gene is TRBJ2-1, the V gene TRBV12-3 or TRBV12-4. The CDR3 loop reads CASRNYDTYNEQFF.